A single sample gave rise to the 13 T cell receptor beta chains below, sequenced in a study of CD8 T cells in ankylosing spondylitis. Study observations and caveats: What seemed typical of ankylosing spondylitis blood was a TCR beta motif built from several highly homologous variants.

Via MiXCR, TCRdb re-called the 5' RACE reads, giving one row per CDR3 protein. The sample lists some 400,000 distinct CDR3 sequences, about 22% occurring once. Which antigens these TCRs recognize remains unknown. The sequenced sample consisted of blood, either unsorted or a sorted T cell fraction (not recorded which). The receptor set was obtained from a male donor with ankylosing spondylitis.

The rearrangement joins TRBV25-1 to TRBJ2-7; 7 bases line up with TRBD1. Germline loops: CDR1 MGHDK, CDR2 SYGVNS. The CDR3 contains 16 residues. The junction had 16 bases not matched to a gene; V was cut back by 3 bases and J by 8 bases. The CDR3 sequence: CASSDGDRADCLQQYF. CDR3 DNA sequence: TGTGCCAGCAGTGATGGCGACAGGGCCGACTGTCTCCAGCAGTACTTC.

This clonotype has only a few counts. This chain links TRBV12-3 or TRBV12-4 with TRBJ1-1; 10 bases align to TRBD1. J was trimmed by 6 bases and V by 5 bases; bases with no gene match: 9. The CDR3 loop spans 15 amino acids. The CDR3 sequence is CASSPDRGILPEAFF. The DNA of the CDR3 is TGTGCCAGCAGTCCGGACAGGGGGATTTTGCCTGAAGCTTTCTTT.

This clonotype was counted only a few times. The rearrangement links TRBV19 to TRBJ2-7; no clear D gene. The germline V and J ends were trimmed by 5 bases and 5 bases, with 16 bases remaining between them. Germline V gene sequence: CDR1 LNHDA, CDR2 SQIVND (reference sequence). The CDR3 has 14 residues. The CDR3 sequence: CASSARPRVDEQYF. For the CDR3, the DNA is TGTGCCAGTAGTGCACGGCCCCGTGTGGACGAGCAGTACTTC.

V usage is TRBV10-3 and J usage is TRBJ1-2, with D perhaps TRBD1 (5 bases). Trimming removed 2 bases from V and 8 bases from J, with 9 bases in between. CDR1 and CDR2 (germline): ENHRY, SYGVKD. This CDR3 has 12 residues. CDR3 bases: TGTGCCATCAGTGAGGGAGGGACCGGCTACACCTTC. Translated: CAISEGGTGYTF.

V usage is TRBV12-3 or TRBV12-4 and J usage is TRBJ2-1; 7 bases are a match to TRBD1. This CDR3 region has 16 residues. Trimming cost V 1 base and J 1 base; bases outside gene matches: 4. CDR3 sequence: CASSLEGRGSYNEQFF. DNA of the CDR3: TGTGCCAGCAGTTTAGAGGGCAGGGGGTCCTACAATGAGCAGTTCTTC.

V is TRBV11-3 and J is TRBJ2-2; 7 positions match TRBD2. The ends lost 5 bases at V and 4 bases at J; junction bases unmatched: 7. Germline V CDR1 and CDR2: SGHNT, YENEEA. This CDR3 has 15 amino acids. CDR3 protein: CASSMRASGTGELFF. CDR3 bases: TGTGCCAGCAGCATGCGGGCTAGCGGCACCGGGGAGCTGTTTTTT.

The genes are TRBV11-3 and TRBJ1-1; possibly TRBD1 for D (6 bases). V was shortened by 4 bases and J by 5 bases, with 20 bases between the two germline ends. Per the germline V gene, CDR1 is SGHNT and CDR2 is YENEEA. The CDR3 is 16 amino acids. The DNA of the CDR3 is TGTGCCAGCAGCTCCACCCCTGGGAGCAGGGGTACTGAAGCTTTCTTT. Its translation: CASSSTPGSRGTEAFF.

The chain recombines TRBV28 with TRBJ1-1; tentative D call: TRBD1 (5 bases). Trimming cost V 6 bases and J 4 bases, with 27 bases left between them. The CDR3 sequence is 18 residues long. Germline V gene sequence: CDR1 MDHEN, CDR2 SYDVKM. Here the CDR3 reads CASSPLLPVGGESTEAFF. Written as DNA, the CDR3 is TGTGCCAGCAGCCCCCTGTTACCCGTGGGGGGGGAAAGCACTGAAGCTTTCTTT.

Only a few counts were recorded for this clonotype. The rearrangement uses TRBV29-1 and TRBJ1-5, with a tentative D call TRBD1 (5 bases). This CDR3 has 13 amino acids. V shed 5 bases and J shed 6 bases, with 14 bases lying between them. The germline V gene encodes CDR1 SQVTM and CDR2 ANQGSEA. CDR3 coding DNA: TGCAGCGTTATGACAGTAGTGGGTCAGCCCCAGCATTTT. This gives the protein CSVMTVVGQPQHF.

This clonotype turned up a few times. Here the CDR3 reads CSVTGLANYGYTF. In DNA form, the CDR3 reads TGCAGCGTAACAGGCCTAGCTAACTATGGCTACACCTTC. V usage is TRBV29-1 and J usage is TRBJ1-2; weak D call: TRBD1 (5 bases). Germline V CDR1 and CDR2: SQVTM, ANQGSEA. V dropped 6 bases and J dropped 0 bases, with 11 bases sitting between them. The CDR3 sequence is 13 residues long.

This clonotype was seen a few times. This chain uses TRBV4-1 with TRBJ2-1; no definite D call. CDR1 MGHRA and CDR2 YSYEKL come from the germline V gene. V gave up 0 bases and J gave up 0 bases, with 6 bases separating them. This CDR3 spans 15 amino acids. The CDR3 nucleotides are TGCGCCAGCAGCCAAGACCAGAGCTCCTACAATGAGCAGTTCTTC. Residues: CASSQDQSSYNEQFF.

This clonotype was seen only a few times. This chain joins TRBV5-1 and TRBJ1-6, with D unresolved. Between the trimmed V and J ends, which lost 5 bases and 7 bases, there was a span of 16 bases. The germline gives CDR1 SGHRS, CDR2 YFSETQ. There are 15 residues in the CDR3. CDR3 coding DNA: TGCGCCAGCAGGTACGGAGAGTTGCTGAATTCACCCCTCCACTTT. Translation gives CASRYGELLNSPLHF.

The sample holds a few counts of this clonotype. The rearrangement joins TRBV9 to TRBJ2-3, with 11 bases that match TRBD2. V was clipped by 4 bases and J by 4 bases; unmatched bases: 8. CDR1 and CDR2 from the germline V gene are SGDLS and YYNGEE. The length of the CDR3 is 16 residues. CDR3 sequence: CASSLSGRALPDTQYF. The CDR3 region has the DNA TGTGCCAGCAGCCTTAGCGGGAGGGCCCTCCCAGATACGCAGTATTTT.